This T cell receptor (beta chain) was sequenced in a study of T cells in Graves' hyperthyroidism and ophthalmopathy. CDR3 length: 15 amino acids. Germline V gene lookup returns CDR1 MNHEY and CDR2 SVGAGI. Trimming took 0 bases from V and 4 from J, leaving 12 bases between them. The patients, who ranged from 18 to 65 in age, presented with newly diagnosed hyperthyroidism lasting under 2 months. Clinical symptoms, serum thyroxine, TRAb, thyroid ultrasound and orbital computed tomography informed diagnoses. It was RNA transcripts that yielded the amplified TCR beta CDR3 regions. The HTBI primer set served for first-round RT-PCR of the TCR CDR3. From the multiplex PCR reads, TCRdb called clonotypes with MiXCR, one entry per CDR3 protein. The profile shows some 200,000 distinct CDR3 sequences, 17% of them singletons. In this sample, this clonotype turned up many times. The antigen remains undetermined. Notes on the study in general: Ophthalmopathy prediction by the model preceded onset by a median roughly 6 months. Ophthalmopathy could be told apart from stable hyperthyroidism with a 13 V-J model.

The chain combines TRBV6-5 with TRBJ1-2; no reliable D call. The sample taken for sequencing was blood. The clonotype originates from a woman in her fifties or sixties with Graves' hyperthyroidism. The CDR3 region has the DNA TGTGCCAGCAGTTACTCAAGATCAGGATCCTATGGCTACACCTTC. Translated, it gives CASSYSRSGSYGYTF.